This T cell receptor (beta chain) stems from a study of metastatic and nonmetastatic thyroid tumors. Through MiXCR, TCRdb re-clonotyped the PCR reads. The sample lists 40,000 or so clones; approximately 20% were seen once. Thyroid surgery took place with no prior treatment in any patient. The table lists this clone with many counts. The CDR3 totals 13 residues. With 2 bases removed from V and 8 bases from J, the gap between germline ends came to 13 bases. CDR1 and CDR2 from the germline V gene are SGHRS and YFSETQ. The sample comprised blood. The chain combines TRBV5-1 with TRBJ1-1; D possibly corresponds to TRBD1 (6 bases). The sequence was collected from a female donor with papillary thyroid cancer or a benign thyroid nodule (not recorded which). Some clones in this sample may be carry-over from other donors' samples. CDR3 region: CASSFGVGAEAFF. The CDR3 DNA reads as TGCGCCAGCAGCTTCGGTGTGGGGGCGGAAGCTTTCTTT.